What follows are 20 T cell receptor beta chains derived from one specimen sequenced in a study of CD8 T cells in Susac syndrome. Roughly 0.45 to 1 ug RNA was reverse transcribed with random hexamers. MiXCR, applied by TCRdb to the immunoSEQ multiplex PCR reads, yields one record per CDR3 protein. There are approximately 150,000 distinct CDR3 sequences in the sample; around 95% occur only once, and approximately 0.11% lies in the top ten. Sequenced input: CD4+ T cells from PBMCs. The origin of the receptors is a human donor with multiple sclerosis.

The chain links TRBV30 to TRBJ1-3, with D unresolved. V shed 3 bases and J shed 4 bases, with 10 bases lying between them. Per the germline V gene, CDR1 is GTSNPN and CDR2 is SVGIG (reference sequence). This CDR3 comprises 13 residues. DNA of the CDR3: TGTGCCTGGAGAAAGGTTGGGGGAAACACCATATATTTT. Protein: CAWRKVGGNTIYF. The whole variable domain, filled in from reference TRBV30 and TRBJ1-3, reads SQTIHQWPATLVQPVGSPLSLECTVEGTSNPNLYWYRQAAGRGLQLLFYSVGIGQISSEVPQNLSASRPQDRQFILSSKKLLLSDSGFYLCAWRKVGGNTIYFGEGSWLTVV.

The gene calls are TRBV12-3 or TRBV12-4 and TRBJ2-5; 7 nucleotides match TRBD2. CDR3 length: 15 residues. The V and J ends lost 3 bases and 1 base, in that order; junction bases with no gene match: 5. The CDR3 region has the DNA TGTGCCAGCAGTTTTCTGGCGGGGGTCCAAGAGACCCAGTACTTC. This sequence encodes CASSFLAGVQETQYF.

This clonotype was detected only once. The chain links TRBV15 to TRBJ2-6, with D perhaps matching TRBD1 or TRBD2 (5 bases each). The CDR3 loop spans 19 amino acids. The germline V and J ends were trimmed by 2 bases and 1 base, with 18 bases remaining between them. Per the germline V gene, CDR1 is LNHNV and CDR2 is YYDKDF (reference sequence). CDR3 nucleotide sequence: TGTGCCACCAGCAGACCTACCGGGACCATACCTTCTGGGGCCAACGTCCTGACTTTC. This sequence encodes CATSRPTGTIPSGANVLTF.

This chain connects TRBV5-6 to TRBJ2-3; D gene unclear. The V end lost 1 base, the J end lost 4 bases, and 10 bases lay between the germline ends. Germline V gene lookup returns CDR1 SGHDT and CDR2 YYEEEE. This CDR3 region has 14 residues. CDR3: CASSLIGRADTQYF. In DNA, the CDR3 is TGTGCCAGCAGCTTGATAGGACGGGCAGATACGCAGTATTTT.

This clonotype has only one observation. The chain has TRBV5-1 and TRBJ2-6; 8 positions agree with TRBD2. The CDR3 has 18 residues. The germline gives CDR1 SGHRS, CDR2 YFSETQ. Unmatched junction bases numbered 5, after V lost 0 bases and J lost 0 bases. DNA for the CDR3: TGCGCCAGCAGCTTGGGGGGACTAGATCCCTCTGGGGCCAACGTCCTGACTTTC. This sequence encodes CASSLGGLDPSGANVLTF.

This chain connects TRBV2 to TRBJ1-2, with 9 bases fitting TRBD1. This CDR3 region has 14 residues. J was trimmed by 4 bases and V by 6 bases; bases with no gene match: 6. The germline CDR1 and CDR2 sequences are SNHLY and FYNNEI. CDR3 amino acids: CASSATGGGYGYTF. In nucleotides, the CDR3 is TGTGCCAGCAGCGCCACAGGGGGCGGCTATGGCTACACCTTC.

V usage is TRBV2 and J usage is TRBJ2-5, with 8 bases identical to TRBD2. The trim removed 5 bases at V and 3 bases at J, leaving 11 bases unmatched. The CDR3 has 16 residues. The germline V gene encodes CDR1 SNHLY and CDR2 FYNNEI. The CDR3 sequence: CASSTGGAGAKETQYF. As DNA, the CDR3 is TGTGCCAGCAGTACCGGGGGAGCGGGGGCCAAAGAGACCCAGTACTTC. Looking up the rest from reference TRBV2 and TRBJ2-5 gives the full variable domain: EPEVTQTPSHQVTQMGQEVILRCVPISNHLYFYWYRQILGQKVEFLVSFYNNEISEKSEIFDDQFSVERPDGSNFTLKIRSTKLEDSAMYFCASSTGGAGAKETQYFGPGTRLLVL.

This clonotype was seen only once. V usage is TRBV27 and J usage is TRBJ1-5, with 7 nucleotides matching TRBD1. This CDR3 is 18 amino acids long. Germline assignment: CDR1 MNHEY and CDR2 SMNVEV (reference sequence). The J segment lost 1 base and the V segment lost 6 bases, leaving 15 bases of the junction unmatched. CDR3 in DNA: TGTGCCAGCAGCCGAAAGGGGGCAGGGGAATTCAGCAATCAGCCCCAGCATTTT. Encoded protein: CASSRKGAGEFSNQPQHF.

The rearrangement joins TRBV27 to TRBJ2-7; maybe TRBD1 (5 bases). V was clipped by 5 bases and J by 0 bases, with 11 bases between them. From germline, CDR1 is MNHEY and CDR2 SMNVEV (reference sequence). The CDR3 spans 14 residues. The CDR3: CASSRQIFSYEQYF. CDR3 DNA: TGTGCCAGCAGTCGACAGATTTTCTCCTACGAGCAGTACTTC.

The chain has TRBV20-1 and TRBJ1-4, with a possible D match to TRBD1 (6 bases). CDR3 length: 14 amino acids. Germline values: CDR1 DFQATT, CDR2 SNEGSKA (reference sequence). V dropped 3 bases and J dropped 8 bases, with 16 bases sitting between them. The CDR3 reads CSARKGGGREKLFF. CDR3 nucleotide sequence: TGCAGTGCTAGGAAAGGGGGGGGAAGAGAAAAACTGTTTTTT.

This chain uses TRBV20-1 with TRBJ1-5; no definite D call. From germline, CDR1 is DFQATT and CDR2 SNEGSKA (reference sequence). The length of the CDR3 is 16 residues. The V and J ends lost 5 bases and 5 bases respectively, with 22 bases between them. The CDR3 DNA is TGCAGTGCTCCGCCTCACCCACAAGGTCCCTATCAGCCCCAGCATTTT. Residues: CSAPPHPQGPYQPQHF.

The chain links TRBV4-1 to TRBJ2-3; tentative D call: TRBD1 (7 bases). Trimming stripped 0 bases from V and 0 bases from J, with 13 bases between. This CDR3 comprises 17 residues. From germline, CDR1 is MGHRA and CDR2 YSYEKL. For the CDR3, the DNA is TGCGCCAGCAGCCAAGATGGAGGGGGCGGGAGCACAGATACGCAGTATTTT. Its translation: CASSQDGGGGSTDTQYF.

The chain has TRBV4-1 and TRBJ2-1; 7 nucleotides line up with TRBD2. V gave up 0 bases and J gave up 4 bases; unmatched junction bases: 9. Germline V gives CDR1 MGHRA, CDR2 YSYEKL. The CDR3 has 17 residues. CDR3 region: CASSQDPSSGVYNEQFF. The DNA for the CDR3 is TGCGCCAGCAGCCAAGATCCCTCTAGCGGAGTTTACAATGAGCAGTTCTTC.

The chain employs TRBV3-1 and TRBJ2-7; 9 positions agree with TRBD1. With 5 bases clipped from V and 3 bases from J, the junction kept 11 bases outside the gene matches. Looked up from germline, CDR1 is LGHDT and CDR2 is YNNKEL (reference sequence). The CDR3 is made up of 16 amino acids. CDR3 residues: CASSAMGGQGDYEQYF. Here the CDR3 DNA reads TGTGCCAGCAGCGCCATGGGGGGACAGGGTGACTACGAGCAGTACTTC.

This sequence joins TRBV19 and TRBJ2-6; TRBD2 is a possible D gene (5 bases). V was shortened by 2 bases and J by 1 base, with 6 bases between the two germline ends. This CDR3 has 15 residues. Germline CDR1 LNHDA, CDR2 SQIVND (reference sequence). For the CDR3, the DNA is TGTGCCAGTAGTATACCGGGATCTGGGGCCAACGTCCTGACTTTC. As protein: CASSIPGSGANVLTF.

The chain links TRBV20-1 to TRBJ2-5; D could derive from TRBD1 or TRBD2 (6 bases each). Trimming took off 6 bases at V and 2 bases at J, with 16 bases between the two ends. CDR1 is DFQATT and CDR2 is SNEGSKA in the germline V gene (reference sequence). The CDR3 runs 14 residues. CDR3 region: CSAAEGGAQETQYF. CDR3 DNA sequence: TGCAGTGCCGCCGAGGGGGGTGCTCAAGAGACCCAGTACTTC.

The CDR3 region has the DNA TGTGCCAGCAGCTTAAAGGAAGGTTCACCCCTCCACTTT. This codes for CASSLKEGSPLHF. The V call is TRBV7-9, the J call TRBJ1-6; D is unresolved. The CDR3 has 13 residues. Germline CDR1 SEHNR, CDR2 FQNEAQ (reference sequence). Trimming stripped 2 bases from V and 9 bases from J, with 8 bases between.

The DNA for the CDR3 is TGTGCCAGCAGAGTCCCCCAGGGGGGGAGGGCCTACAATGAGCAGTTCTTC. It yields the protein CASRVPQGGRAYNEQFF. The chain joins TRBV2 to TRBJ2-1; D may be TRBD1 or TRBD2 (7 bases each). V gave up 6 bases and J gave up 2 bases, with 20 bases separating them. The CDR3 extends over 17 amino acids. The germline V gene has CDR1 SNHLY and CDR2 FYNNEI.

This clonotype was seen a few times. The chain is built from TRBV7-9 and TRBJ2-5; no definite D call. Trimming took off 3 bases at V and 5 bases at J, with 7 bases between the two ends. The CDR3 length is 12 residues. Per the germline V gene, CDR1 is SEHNR and CDR2 is FQNEAQ (reference sequence). The CDR3: CASSLVGETQYF. The CDR3 coding sequence is TGTGCCAGCAGCTTGGTCGGGGAGACCCAGTACTTC.

V gene TRBV29-1 combines with J gene TRBJ2-7; D might be TRBD1 (6 bases). The germline V and J ends were trimmed by 4 bases and 0 bases, with 10 bases remaining between them. The CDR3 runs 13 residues. Germline V gene lookup returns CDR1 SQVTM and CDR2 ANQGSEA. The CDR3 DNA is TGCAGCGTTGGGGGGCTTCTCTCCTACGAGCAGTACTTC. Amino acids: CSVGGLLSYEQYF.